This T cell receptor (beta chain) was retrieved from a study of T cell repertoires in cytomegalovirus infection. Study context: An indication of both CMV infection and matching HLA type came from public TCR beta signatures.

This clonotype has at least ten counts. Its antigen is undetermined. Trimming removed 4 bases from V and 4 bases from J, with 7 bases in between. The V gene's germline CDR1 is MDHEN and CDR2 SYDVKM. CDR3 length: 12 residues. TCRdb re-derived calls from the reads in MiXCR, one entry per CDR3 protein. The sample includes some 300,000 distinct CDR3 sequences, about a sixth of them seen just once. Study outcomes and limitations: Summed public TCR beta family frequency identified CMV carriers bearing the relevant HLA. HLA-C-restricted CMV-specific TCR beta clonotypes prevailed in the ex vivo response.

The sample comprised PBMCs. The source is a human donor in good health (CMV status not recorded). Some clones in this sample may be carry-over from other donors' samples. This sequence joins TRBV28 and TRBJ1-1; D is undetermined. As DNA, the CDR3 is TGTGCCAGCAGTTCGGGTAGCACTGAAGCTTTCTTT. Translated, it gives CASSSGSTEAFF.